Below are 26 T cell receptor beta chains sequenced from a single sample in a study of long-term antiretroviral therapy in people with HIV. Sequencing relied on immunoSEQ assay v3.0, run at survey level. Libraries were prepared by immunoSEQ multiplex PCR; TCRdb keeps only in-frame clonotypes and omits some of them. The repertoire holds about 20,000 clones, with about 86% as singletons. The sample was unsorted PBMCs, taken 1.3 years after starting antiretroviral therapy. All receptors come from a man aged 55-75 years with HIV.

The chain combines TRBV5-5 with TRBJ1-1; unclear D gene. This CDR3 contains 17 residues. Looked up from germline, CDR1 is SGHKS and CDR2 is YYEKEE (reference sequence). The germline V and J ends were trimmed by 4 bases and 0 bases, with 19 bases remaining between them. The CDR3 DNA sequence: TGTGCCAGCAGCGCTGAGATCCTACGAGGGATGAACACTGAAGCTTTCTTT. Protein sequence: CASSAEILRGMNTEAFF.

The gene calls are TRBV10-1 and TRBJ2-3, with a possible D match to TRBD2 (5 bases). CDR1 and CDR2 from the germline V gene are WNHNN and SYGVQD (reference sequence). Deletions cut 3 bases from V and 6 bases from J, with 7 bases between. There are 12 residues in the CDR3. CDR3 amino acids: CASSDPGDTQYF. CDR3 coding DNA: TGCGCCAGCAGTGACCCGGGGGATACGCAGTATTTT.

The chain links TRBV4-2 to TRBJ2-3; no firm D call. The CDR3 covers 12 residues. The ends were cut back, 6 bases at V and 9 bases at J, with 13 bases in the middle. Germline V gene lookup returns CDR1 LGHNA and CDR2 YNFKEQ. CDR3 sequence reads: CASSADSQTQYF. CDR3 bases: TGTGCCAGCAGTGCTGACTCTCAAACGCAGTATTTT.

The chain combines TRBV29-1 with TRBJ2-7, with D possibly matching TRBD1 (6 bases). The V and J ends lost 3 bases and 5 bases respectively, with 11 bases between them. This CDR3 is 12 amino acids long. Looked up from germline, CDR1 is SQVTM and CDR2 is ANQGSEA. DNA for the CDR3: TGCAGCGTTGACGTACAGGGACACGAGCAGTACTTC. This translates into CSVDVQGHEQYF.

The V call is TRBV7-9, the J call TRBJ1-2; D is undetermined. This CDR3 comprises 12 residues. Germline loops: CDR1 SEHNR, CDR2 FQNEAQ (reference sequence). Deletions cut 1 base from V and 2 bases from J, with 2 bases between. The CDR3, as DNA: TGTGCCAGCAGCTTAGACAACTATGGCTACACCTTC. Translated, it gives CASSLDNYGYTF.

V is TRBV6-1 and J is TRBJ1-5; 10 bases align to TRBD1. V trimming: 3 bases; J trimming: 5 bases; junction bases outside the gene matches: 7. The CDR3 is 16 amino acids. CDR1 is MNHNS and CDR2 is SASEGT in the germline V gene. The CDR3 here is CASSDLRDRGYQPQHF. The CDR3 DNA reads as TGTGCCAGCAGTGACCTCCGGGACAGGGGATATCAGCCCCAGCATTTT.

V usage is TRBV2 and J usage is TRBJ2-7, with TRBD1 as a possible D gene (6 bases). The CDR3 covers 14 residues. Germline V lookup: CDR1 SNHLY, CDR2 FYNNEI. Between the trimmed V and J ends, which lost 8 bases and 2 bases, there was a span of 16 bases. In DNA form, the CDR3 reads TGTGCCAGCCAAATAAACACAGGGACCTACGAGCAGTACTTC. Translation: CASQINTGTYEQYF.

The chain is built from TRBV5-1 and TRBJ2-3, with D maybe TRBD1 (6 bases). The CDR3 extends over 15 amino acids. Trimming took 1 base from V and 0 from J, leaving 9 bases between them. The germline V gene has CDR1 SGHRS and CDR2 YFSETQ. The CDR3 loop is CASSLRTASTDTQYF. CDR3 in DNA: TGCGCCAGCAGCTTGAGGACAGCTAGCACAGATACGCAGTATTTT.

The chain links TRBV7-8 to TRBJ2-3; no clear D. CDR1 and CDR2 (germline): SGHVS, FQNEAQ. V lost 1 base to trimming and J lost 1 base, with 6 bases between them. CDR3 length equals 14 residues. The CDR3 nucleotides read TGTGCCAGCAGCTTAGTCTCCCGCACAGATACGCAGTATTTT. Translated, it gives CASSLVSRTDTQYF.

The chain uses TRBV7-2 and TRBJ1-2; D may be TRBD1 (6 bases). The CDR3 spans 14 residues. Per germline, CDR1 SGHTA and CDR2 FQGNSA. Trimming pared 0 bases from V and 8 bases from J, leaving 13 bases between. The CDR3 coding sequence is TGTGCCAGCAGCTTAGCCGGGGGCTTGGAGGGCTACACCTTC. Translating it yields CASSLAGGLEGYTF.

This clone was observed a few times. V usage is TRBV7-2 and J usage is TRBJ1-6; no definite D call. CDR3 length equals 15 residues. Germline-derived CDR1 and CDR2 are SGHTA and FQGNSA. Trimming took off 1 base at V and 7 bases at J, with 11 bases between the two ends. CDR3 nucleotide sequence: TGTGCCAGCAGCTTAGTTGTCCTGGGGAATTCACCCCTCCACTTT. Its protein product is CASSLVVLGNSPLHF.

This clone was detected only once. V and J are TRBV12-5 and TRBJ1-4; 7 bases align to TRBD1. The CDR3 is made up of 14 amino acids. CDR1 is LGHNT and CDR2 is FRNRAP in the germline V gene. The V and J ends lost 8 bases and 6 bases, in that order; junction bases with no gene match: 9. CDR3 sequence reads: CASSQRGGDEKLFF. The CDR3 nucleotides read TGTGCTAGTAGTCAGAGAGGGGGCGATGAAAAACTGTTTTTT. Full variable domain (remainder filled in from reference TRBV12-5 and TRBJ1-4): DARVTQTPRHKVTEMGQEVTMRCQPILGHNTVFWYRQTMMQGLELLAYFRNRAPLDDSGMPKDRFSAEMPDATLATLKIQPSEPRDSAVYFCASSQRGGDEKLFFGSGTQLSVL.

The CDR3 spells CAWSVGFSAGGQETQYF. The CDR3 DNA is TGTGCCTGGAGTGTAGGCTTCTCAGCGGGAGGACAAGAGACCCAGTACTTC. The J gene is TRBJ2-5, the V gene TRBV30, with 9 bases lining up with TRBD2. The CDR3 loop spans 17 amino acids. CDR1 is GTSNPN and CDR2 is SVGIG in the germline V gene (reference sequence). V was clipped by 0 bases and J by 2 bases; unmatched bases: 10. Filled out from reference TRBV30 and TRBJ2-5, the complete variable domain reads SQTIHQWPATLVQPVGSPLSLECTVEGTSNPNLYWYRQAAGRGLQLLFYSVGIGQISSEVPQNLSASRPQDRQFILSSKKLLLSDSGFYLCAWSVGFSAGGQETQYFGPGTRLLVL.

V is TRBV10-1 and J is TRBJ1-5, with D possibly TRBD1 on 6 matching bases. The germline gives CDR1 WNHNN, CDR2 SYGVQD (reference sequence). V shed 4 bases and J shed 4 bases, with 11 bases lying between them. The CDR3 consists of 14 residues. The CDR3: CASSAGARNQPQHF. CDR3 bases: TGCGCCAGCAGTGCGGGGGCAAGGAATCAGCCCCAGCATTTT.

The chain is built from TRBV18 and TRBJ1-3; D call uncertain. V shed 3 bases and J shed 4 bases, with 22 bases lying between them. CDR3 size: 18 residues. From germline, CDR1 is KGHSH and CDR2 LQKENI. CDR3 protein: CASSPTSYTILGGNTIYF. DNA for the CDR3: TGTGCCAGCTCACCCACGTCCTACACCATCCTGGGCGGAAACACCATATATTTT. Full variable domain (remainder filled in from reference TRBV18 and TRBJ1-3): NAGVMQNPRHLVRRRGQEARLRCSPMKGHSHVYWYRQLPEEGLKFMVYLQKENIIDESGMPKERFSAEFPKEGPSILRIQQVVRGDSAAYFCASSPTSYTILGGNTIYFGEGSWLTVV.

This sequence joins TRBV2 and TRBJ2-1; no definite D call. V lost 11 bases and J lost 0, with 11 bases in between. The CDR3 covers 13 residues. CDR1 SNHLY and CDR2 FYNNEI come from the germline V gene. CDR3 in amino acids: CAGRKTSYNEQFF. CDR3 coding DNA: TGTGCCGGACGAAAAACCTCCTACAATGAGCAGTTCTTC.

CDR3 residues: CASSLGLAGGYEQYF. The CDR3 coding sequence is TGCGCCAGCAGCTTGGGACTAGCGGGGGGCTACGAGCAGTACTTC. The rearrangement links TRBV5-1 to TRBJ2-7; 13 bases fit TRBD2. The CDR3 extends over 15 amino acids. J was trimmed by 3 bases and V by 0 bases; bases with no gene match: 0. The germline V gene encodes CDR1 SGHRS and CDR2 YFSETQ.

The V call is TRBV7-9, the J call TRBJ2-5; D ambiguous. CDR3 size: 14 residues. The ends were cut back, 2 bases at V and 0 bases at J, with 7 bases in the middle. Germline V gives CDR1 SEHNR, CDR2 FQNEAQ (reference sequence). For the CDR3, the DNA is TGTGCCAGCAGCTTAATACGGTACCAAGAGACCCAGTACTTC. Its protein is CASSLIRYQETQYF.

DNA for the CDR3: TGTGCCAGCAGCCCAACAGGGGGCGAGGGTCAGCCCCAGCATTTT. Amino acid sequence: CASSPTGGEGQPQHF. V gene TRBV2 combines with J gene TRBJ1-5; 9 bases agree with TRBD1. The CDR3 is 15 amino acids. Trimming took 6 bases from V and 6 from J; bases not matched to a gene: 9. CDR1 SNHLY and CDR2 FYNNEI come from the germline V gene.

The chain combines TRBV29-1 with TRBJ2-5, with 9 bases aligning to TRBD1. CDR1 and CDR2 (germline): SQVTM, ANQGSEA. The V gene end was trimmed by 7 bases and the J gene end by 5 bases; junction bases not matched to a gene: 8. This CDR3 contains 13 residues. The CDR3 loop is CSAPQGAGETQYF. The CDR3 DNA reads TGCAGCGCGCCACAGGGGGCCGGCGAGACCCAGTACTTC.

This chain connects TRBV5-1 to TRBJ2-1; 7 positions agree with TRBD2. The CDR3 is 16 residues long. The V gene end was trimmed by 0 bases and the J gene end by 7 bases; junction bases not matched to a gene: 10. CDR1 and CDR2 from the germline V gene are SGHRS and YFSETQ. The CDR3 protein is CASSLAKAGAGNEQFF. In DNA, the CDR3 is TGCGCCAGCAGCTTGGCCAAGGCGGGAGCCGGGAATGAGCAGTTCTTC.

The V gene is TRBV28, the J gene TRBJ1-4; TRBD1 is a possible D gene (5 bases). The germline gives CDR1 MDHEN, CDR2 SYDVKM. This CDR3 region has 14 residues. Trimming stripped 9 bases from V and 6 bases from J, with 17 bases between. The CDR3 here is CASSRDGRDEKLFF. In DNA, the CDR3 is TGTGCCAGTTCCAGGGACGGCCGAGATGAAAAACTGTTTTTT.

The chain is built from TRBV5-1 and TRBJ2-2; D not certain. Trimming cost V 6 bases and J 4 bases, with 13 bases left between them. The CDR3 sequence is 14 residues long. The germline V gene encodes CDR1 SGHRS and CDR2 YFSETQ. The CDR3 nucleotides read TGCGCCAGCAAGGCAGGAAGGACCACCGGGGAGCTGTTTTTT. The encoded protein is CASKAGRTTGELFF. Full variable domain (remainder filled in from reference TRBV5-1 and TRBJ2-2): KAGVTQTPRYLIKTRGQQVTLSCSPISGHRSVSWYQQTPGQGLQFLFEYFSETQRNKGNFPGRFSGRQFSNSRSEMNVSTLELGDSALYLCASKAGRTTGELFFGEGSRLTVL.

The V gene is TRBV4-1, the J gene TRBJ2-3; D is unclear. Trimming took off 4 bases at V and 2 bases at J, with 7 bases between the two ends. The CDR3 has 13 residues. Germline V gives CDR1 MGHRA, CDR2 YSYEKL. The DNA for the CDR3 is TGCGCCAGCAGCCCTATACACACAGATACGCAGTATTTT. Encoded protein: CASSPIHTDTQYF.

The table lists this clone with a count of one. The gene calls are TRBV10-3 and TRBJ1-5; TRBD1 might be the D (6 bases). Germline CDR1 ENHRY, CDR2 SYGVKD. V dropped 3 bases and J dropped 7 bases, with 16 bases sitting between them. The CDR3 loop spans 15 amino acids. The CDR3 here is CAISDGKSGDQPQHF. The CDR3 DNA is TGTGCCATCAGTGACGGGAAATCAGGGGACCAGCCCCAGCATTTT.

This rearrangement joins TRBV27 to TRBJ2-2, with 8 bases matching TRBD2. The CDR3 runs to 14 residues. Trimming removed 5 bases from V and 7 bases from J; junction bases left unmatched: 6. CDR1 and CDR2 from the germline V gene are MNHEY and SMNVEV (reference sequence). CDR3 bases: TGTGCCAGCAGTCCCCGGGCGGGGGGCGGGGAGCTGTTTTTT. Its translation is CASSPRAGGGELFF.